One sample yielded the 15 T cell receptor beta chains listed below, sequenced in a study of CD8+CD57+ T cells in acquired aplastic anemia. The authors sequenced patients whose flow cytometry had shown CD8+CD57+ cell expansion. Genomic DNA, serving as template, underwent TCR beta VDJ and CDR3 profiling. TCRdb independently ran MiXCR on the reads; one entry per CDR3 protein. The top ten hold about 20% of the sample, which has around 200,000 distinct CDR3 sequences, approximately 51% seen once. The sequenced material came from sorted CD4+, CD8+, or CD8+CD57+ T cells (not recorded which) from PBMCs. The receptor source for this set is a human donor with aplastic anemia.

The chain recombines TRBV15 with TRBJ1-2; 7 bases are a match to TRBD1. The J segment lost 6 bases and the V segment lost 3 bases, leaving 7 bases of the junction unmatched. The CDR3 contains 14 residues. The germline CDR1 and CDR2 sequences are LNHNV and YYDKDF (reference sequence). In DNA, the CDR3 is TGTGCCACCAGCAGTAGGGGGCCTCAGCATGGCTACACCTTC. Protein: CATSSRGPQHGYTF.

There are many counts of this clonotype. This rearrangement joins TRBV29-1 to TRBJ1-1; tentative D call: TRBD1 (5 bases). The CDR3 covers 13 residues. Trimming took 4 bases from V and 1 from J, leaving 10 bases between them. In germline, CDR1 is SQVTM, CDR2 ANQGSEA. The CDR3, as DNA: TGCAGCGTTGGACAGAACACGAACACTGAAGCTTTCTTT. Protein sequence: CSVGQNTNTEAFF.

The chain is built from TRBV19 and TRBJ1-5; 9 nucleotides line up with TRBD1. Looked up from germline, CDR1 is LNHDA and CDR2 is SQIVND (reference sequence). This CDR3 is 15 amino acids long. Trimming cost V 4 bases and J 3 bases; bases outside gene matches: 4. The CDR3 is CASSTTGGNNQPQHF. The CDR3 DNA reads TGTGCCAGTAGTACGACAGGGGGTAACAATCAGCCCCAGCATTTT.

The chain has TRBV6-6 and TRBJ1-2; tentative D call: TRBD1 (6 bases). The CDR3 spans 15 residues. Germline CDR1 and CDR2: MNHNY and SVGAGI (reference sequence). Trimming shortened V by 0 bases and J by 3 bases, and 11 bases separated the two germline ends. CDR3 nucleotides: TGTGCCAGCAGTTACTCGAACAGGGAGGACTATGGCTACACCTTC. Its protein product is CASSYSNREDYGYTF.

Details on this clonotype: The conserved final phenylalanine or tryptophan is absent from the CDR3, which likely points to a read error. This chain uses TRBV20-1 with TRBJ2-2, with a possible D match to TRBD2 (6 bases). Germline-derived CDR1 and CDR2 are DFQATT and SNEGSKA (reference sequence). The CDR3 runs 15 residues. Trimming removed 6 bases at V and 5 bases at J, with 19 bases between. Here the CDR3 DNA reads TGCAGTGCCTCAATTAGGGGCCGGGAGACCGGGGAGCTGTTTTCT. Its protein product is CSASIRGRETGELFS.

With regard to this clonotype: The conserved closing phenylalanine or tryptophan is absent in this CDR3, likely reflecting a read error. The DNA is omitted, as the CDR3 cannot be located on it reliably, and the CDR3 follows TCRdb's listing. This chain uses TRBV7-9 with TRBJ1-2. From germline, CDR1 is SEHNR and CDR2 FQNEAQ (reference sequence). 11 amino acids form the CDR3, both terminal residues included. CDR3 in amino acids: CASSPTTIGLS.

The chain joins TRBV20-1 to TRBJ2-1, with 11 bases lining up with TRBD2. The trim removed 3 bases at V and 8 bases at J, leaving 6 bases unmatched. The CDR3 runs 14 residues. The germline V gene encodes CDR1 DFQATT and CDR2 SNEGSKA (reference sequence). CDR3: CSASRSGRADEQFF. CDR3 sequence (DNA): TGCAGTGCTAGCCGTAGCGGGAGGGCTGATGAGCAGTTCTTC.

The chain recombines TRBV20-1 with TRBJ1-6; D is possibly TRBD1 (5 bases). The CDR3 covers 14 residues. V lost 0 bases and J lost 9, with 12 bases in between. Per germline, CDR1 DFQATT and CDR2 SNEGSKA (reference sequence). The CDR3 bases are TGCAGTGCTAGAGACGGGCCAGGGAGTTCACCCCTCCACTTT. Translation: CSARDGPGSSPLHF.

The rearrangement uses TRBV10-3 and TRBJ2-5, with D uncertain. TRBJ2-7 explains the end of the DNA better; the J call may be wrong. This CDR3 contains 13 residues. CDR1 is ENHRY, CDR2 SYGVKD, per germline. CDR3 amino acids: CAITADGTYEQYF. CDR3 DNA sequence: TGTGCCATCACCGCAGACGGAACCTACGAGCAGTACTTC.

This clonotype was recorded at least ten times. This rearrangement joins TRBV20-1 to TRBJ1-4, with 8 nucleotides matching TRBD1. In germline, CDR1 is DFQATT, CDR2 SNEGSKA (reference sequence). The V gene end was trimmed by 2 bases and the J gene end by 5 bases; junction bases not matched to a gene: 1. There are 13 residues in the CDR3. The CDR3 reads CSARRTGNEKLFF. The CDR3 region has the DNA TGCAGTGCTAGAAGGACAGGGAATGAAAAACTGTTTTTT.

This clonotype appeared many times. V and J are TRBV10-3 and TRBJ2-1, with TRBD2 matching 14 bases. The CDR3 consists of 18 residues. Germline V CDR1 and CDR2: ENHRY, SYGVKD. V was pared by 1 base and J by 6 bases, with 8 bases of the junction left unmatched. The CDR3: CAISEFPGLAGAPNEQFF. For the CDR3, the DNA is TGTGCCATCAGTGAGTTCCCGGGACTAGCGGGGGCACCCAATGAGCAGTTCTTC.

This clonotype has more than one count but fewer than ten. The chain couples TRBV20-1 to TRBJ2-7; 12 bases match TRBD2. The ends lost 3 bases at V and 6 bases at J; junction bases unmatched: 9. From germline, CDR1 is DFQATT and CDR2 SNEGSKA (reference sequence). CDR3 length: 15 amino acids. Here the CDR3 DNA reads TGCAGTGCTAGCGGATTACTAGCGGGGGGAGGCGAGCAGTACTTC. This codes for CSASGLLAGGGEQYF.

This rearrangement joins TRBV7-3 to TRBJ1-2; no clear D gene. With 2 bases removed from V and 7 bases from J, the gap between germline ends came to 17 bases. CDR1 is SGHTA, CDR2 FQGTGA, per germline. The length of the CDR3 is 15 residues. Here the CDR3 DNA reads TGTGCCAGCAGCTTAGATACAGACACTGGGCGTGGCTACACCTTC. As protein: CASSLDTDTGRGYTF.

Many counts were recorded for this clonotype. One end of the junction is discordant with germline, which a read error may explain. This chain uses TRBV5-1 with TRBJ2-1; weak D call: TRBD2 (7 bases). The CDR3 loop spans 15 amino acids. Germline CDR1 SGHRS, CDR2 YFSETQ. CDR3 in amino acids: CASSLGGASYNEQFF. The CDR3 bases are TGTGCCAGCAGCTTAGGGGGGGCATCCTACAATGAGCAGTTCTTC.

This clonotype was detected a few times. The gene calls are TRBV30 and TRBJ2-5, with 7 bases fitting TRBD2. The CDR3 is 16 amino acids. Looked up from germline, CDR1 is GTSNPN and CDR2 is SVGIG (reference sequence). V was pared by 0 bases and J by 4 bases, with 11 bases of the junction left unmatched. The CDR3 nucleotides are TGTGCCTGGAGTGTACTGGGGGGGGGTGAGGGAGAGACCCAGTACTTC. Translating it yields CAWSVLGGGEGETQYF.